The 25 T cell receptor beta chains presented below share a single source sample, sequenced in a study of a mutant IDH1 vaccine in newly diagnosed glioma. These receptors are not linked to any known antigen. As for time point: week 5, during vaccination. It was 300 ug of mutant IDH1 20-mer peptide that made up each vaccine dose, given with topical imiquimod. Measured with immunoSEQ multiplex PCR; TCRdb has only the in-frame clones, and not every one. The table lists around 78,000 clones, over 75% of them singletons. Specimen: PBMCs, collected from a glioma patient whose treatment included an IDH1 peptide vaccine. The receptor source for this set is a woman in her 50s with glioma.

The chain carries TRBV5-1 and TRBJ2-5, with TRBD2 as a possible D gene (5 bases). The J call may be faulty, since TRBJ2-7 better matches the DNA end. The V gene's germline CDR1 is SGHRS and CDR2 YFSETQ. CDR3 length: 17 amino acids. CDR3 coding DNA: TGCGCCAGCAGCGCCCAGCTCCCCCGCGGCGGAGGCTACGAGCAGTACTTC. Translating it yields CASSAQLPRGGGYEQYF.

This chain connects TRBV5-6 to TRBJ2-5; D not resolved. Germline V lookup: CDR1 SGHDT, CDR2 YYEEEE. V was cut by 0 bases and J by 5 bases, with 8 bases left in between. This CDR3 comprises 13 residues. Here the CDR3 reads CASSLVGWETQYF. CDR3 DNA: TGTGCCAGCAGCTTGGTGGGGTGGGAGACCCAGTACTTC.

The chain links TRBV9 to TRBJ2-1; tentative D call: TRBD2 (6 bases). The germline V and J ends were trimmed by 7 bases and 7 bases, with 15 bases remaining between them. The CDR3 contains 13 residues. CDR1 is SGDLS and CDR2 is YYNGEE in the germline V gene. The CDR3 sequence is CASSLAGPNEQFF. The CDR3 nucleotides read TGTGCCAGCTCCCTCGCGGGGCCTAATGAGCAGTTCTTC.

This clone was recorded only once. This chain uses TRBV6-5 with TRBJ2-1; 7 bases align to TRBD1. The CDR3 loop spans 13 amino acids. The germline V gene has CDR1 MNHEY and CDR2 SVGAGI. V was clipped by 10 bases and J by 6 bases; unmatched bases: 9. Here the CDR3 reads CATAGTAPNEQFF. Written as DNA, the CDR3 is TGTGCCACCGCCGGGACAGCGCCCAATGAGCAGTTCTTC.

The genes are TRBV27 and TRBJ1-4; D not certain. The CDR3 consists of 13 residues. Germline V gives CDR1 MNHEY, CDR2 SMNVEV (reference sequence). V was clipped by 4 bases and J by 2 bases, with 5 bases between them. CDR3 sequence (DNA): TGTGCCAGCAGTTCCCGGACTAATGAAAAACTGTTTTTT. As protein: CASSSRTNEKLFF.

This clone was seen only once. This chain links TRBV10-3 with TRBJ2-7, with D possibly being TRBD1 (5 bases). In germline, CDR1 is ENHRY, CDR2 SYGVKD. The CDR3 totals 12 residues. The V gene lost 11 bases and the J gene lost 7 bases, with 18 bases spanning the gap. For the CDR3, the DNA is TGTGCCTCAGGGCAGCGACCTGAAGAGCAGTACTTC. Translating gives CASGQRPEEQYF.

The CDR3 loop reads CASSSREGADTQYF. For the CDR3, the DNA is TGTGCCAGCAGCTCCCGTGAGGGGGCAGATACGCAGTATTTT. This rearrangement joins TRBV7-9 to TRBJ2-3, with a possible D match to TRBD1 (6 bases). The CDR3 is 14 residues long. V lost 4 bases and J 4 bases, leaving 12 bases between the germline ends. The V gene's germline CDR1 is SEHNR and CDR2 FQNEAQ (reference sequence).

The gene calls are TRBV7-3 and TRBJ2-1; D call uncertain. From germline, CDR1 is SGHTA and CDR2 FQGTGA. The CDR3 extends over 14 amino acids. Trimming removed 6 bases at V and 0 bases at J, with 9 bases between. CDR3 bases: TGTGCCAGCAGTCGAGAGCCCTCCTACAATGAGCAGTTCTTC. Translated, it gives CASSREPSYNEQFF.

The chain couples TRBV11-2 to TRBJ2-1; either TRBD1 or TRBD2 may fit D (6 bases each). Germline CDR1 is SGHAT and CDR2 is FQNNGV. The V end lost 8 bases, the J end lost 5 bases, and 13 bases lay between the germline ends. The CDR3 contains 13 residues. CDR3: CASGAGTNNEQFF. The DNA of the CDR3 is TGTGCCAGCGGGGCGGGGACAAACAATGAGCAGTTCTTC.

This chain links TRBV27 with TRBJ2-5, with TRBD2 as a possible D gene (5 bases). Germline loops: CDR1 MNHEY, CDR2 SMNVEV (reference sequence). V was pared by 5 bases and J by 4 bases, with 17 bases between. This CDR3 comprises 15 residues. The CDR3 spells CASSTRSPGRETQYF. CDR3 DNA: TGTGCCAGCAGTACAAGGTCGCCGGGGAGAGAGACCCAGTACTTC.

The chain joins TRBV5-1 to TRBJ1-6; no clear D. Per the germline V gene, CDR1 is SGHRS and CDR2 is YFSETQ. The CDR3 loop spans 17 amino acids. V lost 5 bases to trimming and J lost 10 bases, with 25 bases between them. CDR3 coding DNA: TGCGCCAGCAGTCTACATGACGCAGAGGGTCAGCGATCACCCCTCCACTTT. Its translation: CASSLHDAEGQRSPLHF.

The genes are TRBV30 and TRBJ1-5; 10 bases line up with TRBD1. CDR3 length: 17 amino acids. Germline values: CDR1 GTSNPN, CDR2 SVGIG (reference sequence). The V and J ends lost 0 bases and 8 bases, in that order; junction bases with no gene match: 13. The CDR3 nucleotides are TGTGCCTGGAGTGTTAAGGACAGGGGGATCGGAAAGGAGCCCCAGCATTTT. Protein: CAWSVKDRGIGKEPQHF.

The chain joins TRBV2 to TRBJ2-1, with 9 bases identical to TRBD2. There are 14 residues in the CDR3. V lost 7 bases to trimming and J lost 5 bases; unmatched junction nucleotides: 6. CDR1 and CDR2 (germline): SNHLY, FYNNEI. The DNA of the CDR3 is TGTGCCAGCACCGTTAGCGGGAGCCACAATGAGCAGTTCTTC. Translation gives CASTVSGSHNEQFF.

CDR3 protein: CASSLVSGVRQETQYF. CDR3 bases: TGTGCCAGCAGCTTAGTTTCTGGGGTCCGTCAAGAGACCCAGTACTTC. The chain recombines TRBV7-2 with TRBJ2-5, with no clear D. This CDR3 region has 16 residues. Per the germline V gene, CDR1 is SGHTA and CDR2 is FQGNSA. Trimming removed 1 base at V and 2 bases at J, with 14 bases between.

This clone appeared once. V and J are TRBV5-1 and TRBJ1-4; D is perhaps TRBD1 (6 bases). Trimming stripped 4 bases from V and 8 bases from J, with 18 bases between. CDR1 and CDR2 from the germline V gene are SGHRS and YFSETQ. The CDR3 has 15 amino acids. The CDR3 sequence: CASSPRGGASEKLFF. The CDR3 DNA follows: TGCGCCAGCAGCCCCCGTGGGGGGGCGTCGGAAAAACTGTTTTTT.

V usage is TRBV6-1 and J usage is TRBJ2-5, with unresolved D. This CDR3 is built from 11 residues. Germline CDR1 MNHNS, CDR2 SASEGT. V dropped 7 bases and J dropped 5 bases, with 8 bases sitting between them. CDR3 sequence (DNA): TGTGCCAGCATTTTCATCGAGACCCAGTACTTC. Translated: CASIFIETQYF.

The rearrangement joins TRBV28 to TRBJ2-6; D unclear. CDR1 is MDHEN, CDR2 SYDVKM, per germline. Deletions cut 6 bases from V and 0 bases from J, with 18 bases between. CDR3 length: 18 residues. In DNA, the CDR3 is TGTGCCAGCAGCCTCATCTGGGTTGGTAGCTCTGGGGCCAACGTCCTGACTTTC. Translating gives CASSLIWVGSSGANVLTF.

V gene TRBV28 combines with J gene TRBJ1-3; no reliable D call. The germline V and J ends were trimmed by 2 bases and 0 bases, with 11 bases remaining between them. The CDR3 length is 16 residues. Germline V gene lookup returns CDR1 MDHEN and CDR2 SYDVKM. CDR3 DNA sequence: TGTGCCAGCAGTTTAGAGGTTCCATACTCTGGAAACACCATATATTTT. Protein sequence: CASSLEVPYSGNTIYF.

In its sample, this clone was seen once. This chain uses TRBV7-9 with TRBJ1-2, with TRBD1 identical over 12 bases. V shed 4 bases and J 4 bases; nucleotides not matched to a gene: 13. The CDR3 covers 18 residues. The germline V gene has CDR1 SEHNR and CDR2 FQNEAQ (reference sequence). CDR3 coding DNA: TGTGCCAGCAGCTCAAGGGACAGGGGGCCGTATCTTTCCTATGGCTACACCTTC. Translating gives CASSSRDRGPYLSYGYTF.

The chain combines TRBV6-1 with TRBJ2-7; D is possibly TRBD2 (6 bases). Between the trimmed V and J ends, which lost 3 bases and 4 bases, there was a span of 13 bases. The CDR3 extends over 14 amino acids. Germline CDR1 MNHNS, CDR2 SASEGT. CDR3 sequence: CASSEGGLLYEQYF. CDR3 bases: TGTGCCAGCAGTGAGGGGGGACTTCTATACGAGCAGTACTTC.

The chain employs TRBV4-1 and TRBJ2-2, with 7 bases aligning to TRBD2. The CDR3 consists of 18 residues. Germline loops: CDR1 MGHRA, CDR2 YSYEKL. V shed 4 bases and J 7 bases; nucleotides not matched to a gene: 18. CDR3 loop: CASSPGQRETRTNGELFF. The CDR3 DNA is TGCGCCAGCAGCCCCGGCCAGCGGGAAACACGAACAAACGGGGAGCTGTTTTTT.

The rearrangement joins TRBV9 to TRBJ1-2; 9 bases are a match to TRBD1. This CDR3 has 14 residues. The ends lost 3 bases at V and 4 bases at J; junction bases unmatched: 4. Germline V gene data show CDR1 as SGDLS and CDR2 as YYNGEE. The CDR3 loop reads CASSEGQGAYGYTF. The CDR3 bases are TGTGCCAGCAGCGAGGGACAGGGAGCCTATGGCTACACCTTC.

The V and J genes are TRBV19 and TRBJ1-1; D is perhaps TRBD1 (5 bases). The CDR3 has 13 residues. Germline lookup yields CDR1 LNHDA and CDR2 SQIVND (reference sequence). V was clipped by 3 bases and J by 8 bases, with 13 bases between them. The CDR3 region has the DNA TGTGCCAGTAGTATGATCGTTGGGGGGGAAGCTTTCTTT. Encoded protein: CASSMIVGGEAFF.

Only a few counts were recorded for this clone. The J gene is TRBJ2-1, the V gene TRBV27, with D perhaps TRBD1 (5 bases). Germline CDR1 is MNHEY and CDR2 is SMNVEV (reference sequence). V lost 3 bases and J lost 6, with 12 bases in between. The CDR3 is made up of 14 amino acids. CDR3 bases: TGTGCCAGCAGTTTTTCTGGCAGGGTCAATGAGCAGTTCTTC. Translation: CASSFSGRVNEQFF.

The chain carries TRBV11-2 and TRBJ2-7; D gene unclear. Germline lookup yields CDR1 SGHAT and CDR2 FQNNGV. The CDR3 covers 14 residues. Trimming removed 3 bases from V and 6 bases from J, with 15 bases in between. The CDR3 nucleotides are TGTGCCAGCAGCTTGATTACCCGGGCCACCGAGCAGTACTTC. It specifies CASSLITRATEQYF.